The 23 T cell receptor beta chains listed next were all sequenced from one sample in a study of T cell repertoires in cytomegalovirus infection. For these TCRs, the target antigens are not known. One entry per CDR3 protein results from TCRdb running MiXCR on the reads. The sample lists some 560,000 distinct CDR3 sequences; around two fifths were seen once. The material was cultured PBMCs, obtained from culture after CMV antigen stimulation. The receptors were sampled from a human donor in good health (CMV status not recorded). Some clones in this sample may be carry-over from other donors' samples.

This clonotype was counted between two and nine times. The CDR3 here is CASSPWVETQYF. The CDR3 DNA follows: TGTGCCAGCAGCCCGTGGGTAGAGACCCAGTACTTC. The J gene is TRBJ2-5, the V gene TRBV7-9; D is undetermined. This CDR3 is 12 amino acids long. Trimming stripped 5 bases from V and 4 bases from J, with 8 bases between. The germline V gene encodes CDR1 SEHNR and CDR2 FQNEAQ (reference sequence).

V is TRBV2 and J is TRBJ2-3, with a possible D match to TRBD2 (6 bases). V was clipped by 10 bases and J by 4 bases, with 15 bases between them. Per the germline V gene, CDR1 is SNHLY and CDR2 is FYNNEI. The CDR3 has 13 residues. As DNA, the CDR3 is TGTGCCACGGGGGACGTTGGGTCAGATACGCAGTATTTT. Amino acids: CATGDVGSDTQYF.

This clonotype was counted between two and nine times. The chain combines TRBV12-3 or TRBV12-4 with TRBJ1-2; TRBD1 is a possible D gene (6 bases). Trimming left V 6 bases short and J 13 bases short, with 21 bases between. The CDR3 is 13 residues long. The CDR3: CASRRQAFPGFTF. CDR3 DNA: TGTGCCAGCAGAAGACAGGCCTTTCCGGGTTTCACCTTC.

This clonotype was seen repeatedly, ten times or more. The chain links TRBV7-2 to TRBJ2-2, with TRBD2 identical over 9 bases. The V gene end was trimmed by 7 bases and the J gene end by 5 bases; junction bases not matched to a gene: 5. The CDR3 runs 14 residues. The germline V gene encodes CDR1 SGHTA and CDR2 FQGNSA. The CDR3 region has the DNA TGTGCCAGCAATGCGGGAGGGTTTACCGGGGAGCTGTTTTTT. It is translated as CASNAGGFTGELFF.

V is TRBV6-2 or TRBV6-3 and J is TRBJ2-5, with 7 positions matching TRBD2. Germline CDR1 is MNHEY and CDR2 is SVGEGT. J lost 3 bases, V lost 8 bases, and 12 bases had no gene match. The CDR3 length is 15 residues. The CDR3 is CASGSGGMTEETQYF. Here the CDR3 DNA reads TGTGCCAGCGGTTCGGGAGGTATGACTGAAGAGACCCAGTACTTC.

J is TRBJ2-2 and V is TRBV11-2; D remains ambiguous. CDR3 length equals 13 residues. V gave up 7 bases and J gave up 5 bases, with 11 bases separating them. The V gene's germline CDR1 is SGHAT and CDR2 FQNNGV. The CDR3 DNA reads TGTGCCAGCAAAGGCTATTCAACCGGGGAGCTGTTTTTT. Translation gives CASKGYSTGELFF.

This clonotype was counted a few times. The J gene is TRBJ2-7, the V gene TRBV7-2; the D is unclear. The CDR3 spans 13 residues. The ends were cut back, 4 bases at V and 4 bases at J, with 11 bases in the middle. Per germline, CDR1 SGHTA and CDR2 FQGNSA. In DNA form, the CDR3 reads TGTGCCAGCAGCTCCGGACGGATGTACGAGCAGTACTTC. It encodes CASSSGRMYEQYF.

V gene TRBV5-6 combines with J gene TRBJ2-5; 7 bases align to TRBD1. J was trimmed by 5 bases and V by 4 bases; bases with no gene match: 2. Germline V gene lookup returns CDR1 SGHDT and CDR2 YYEEEE. The CDR3 loop spans 12 amino acids. The chain's CDR3 is CASSEDRETQYF. For the CDR3, the DNA is TGTGCCAGCAGCGAGGACAGGGAGACCCAGTACTTC.

V is TRBV11-2 and J is TRBJ2-7, with D tentatively TRBD1 or TRBD2 (5 bases each). CDR1 is SGHAT and CDR2 is FQNNGV in the germline V gene. Deletions cut 5 bases from V and 2 bases from J, with 19 bases between. This CDR3 contains 16 residues. For the CDR3, the DNA is TGTGCCAGCAGCCGAACCCCCGGGACGGTAGCCTACGAGCAGTACTTC. Its protein product is CASSRTPGTVAYEQYF.

This chain joins TRBV7-2 and TRBJ1-1; no definite D call. Trimming took off 5 bases at V and 8 bases at J, with 12 bases between the two ends. The CDR3 extends over 12 amino acids. Per the germline V gene, CDR1 is SGHTA and CDR2 is FQGNSA. CDR3 in amino acids: CASSQLRSEAFF. DNA for the CDR3: TGTGCCAGCAGCCAACTACGGTCCGAAGCTTTCTTT.

The J gene is TRBJ2-5, the V gene TRBV7-8; tentatively, D is TRBD1 (5 bases). In germline, CDR1 is SGHVS, CDR2 FQNEAQ. V lost 4 bases and J lost 2, with 17 bases in between. The CDR3 consists of 16 residues. CDR3 nucleotide sequence: TGTGCCAGCAGCTCGACCGGGCAGGGCCCACAAGAGACCCAGTACTTC. This codes for CASSSTGQGPQETQYF.

This clonotype has a handful of counts. The V gene is TRBV11-2, the J gene TRBJ2-1; D is uncertain. The germline V gene has CDR1 SGHAT and CDR2 FQNNGV. The V gene lost 5 bases and the J gene lost 0 bases, with 17 bases spanning the gap. The CDR3 consists of 17 residues. The CDR3 nucleotides are TGTGCCAGCAGCCAAGGAGTGACTCGATACTCCTACAATGAGCAGTTCTTC. Translated: CASSQGVTRYSYNEQFF. The full variable domain, with the rest looked up from reference TRBV11-2 and TRBJ2-1, is EAGVAQSPRYKIIEKRQSVAFWCNPISGHATLYWYQQILGQGPKLLIQFQNNGVVDDSQLPKDRFSAERLKGVDSTLKIQPAKLEDSAVYLCASSQGVTRYSYNEQFFGPGTRLTVL.

This clonotype turned up a few times. J is TRBJ2-7 and V is TRBV7-9, with 7 positions matching TRBD1. With 4 bases clipped from V and 0 bases from J, the junction kept 3 bases outside the gene matches. Germline V gene data show CDR1 as SEHNR and CDR2 as FQNEAQ (reference sequence). The CDR3 length is 14 residues. CDR3 sequence reads: CASSWDSSSYEQYF. The CDR3 bases are TGTGCCAGCAGCTGGGACAGCAGCTCCTACGAGCAGTACTTC.

Only a few counts were recorded for this clonotype. The CDR3 DNA sequence: TGCAGTGCTAGAGAAACAGAGAACACTGAAGCTTTCTTT. Translation gives CSARETENTEAFF. V and J are TRBV20-1 and TRBJ1-1, with D uncertain. Germline V CDR1 and CDR2: DFQATT, SNEGSKA (reference sequence). Trimming removed 0 bases at V and 1 base at J, with 6 bases between. The CDR3 length is 13 residues.

The chain is built from TRBV10-3 and TRBJ2-3; TRBD2 aligns across 12 bases. V lost 6 bases to trimming and J lost 4 bases; unmatched junction nucleotides: 8. This CDR3 contains 16 residues. Germline V gives CDR1 ENHRY, CDR2 SYGVKD. CDR3 sequence (DNA): TGTGCCATCAGGAGCTCTAGCGGGAGGGGCCCAGATACGCAGTATTTT. Protein product: CAIRSSSGRGPDTQYF.

J is TRBJ2-3 and V is TRBV4-2, with 8 bases identical to TRBD2. V was pared by 4 bases and J by 3 bases, with 9 bases of the junction left unmatched. Looked up from germline, CDR1 is LGHNA and CDR2 is YNFKEQ. The CDR3 spans 16 residues. The CDR3 here is CASSPSVGGGTDTQYF. The CDR3 DNA follows: TGTGCCAGCAGCCCAAGCGTGGGCGGGGGGACAGATACGCAGTATTTT.

This chain connects TRBV15 to TRBJ2-2; D tentatively reads TRBD1 or TRBD2 (6 bases each). Germline V gives CDR1 LNHNV, CDR2 YYDKDF (reference sequence). The CDR3 totals 15 residues. V dropped 1 base and J dropped 4 bases, with 10 bases sitting between them. CDR3 region: CATSRAGALTGELFF. CDR3 in DNA: TGTGCCACCAGCAGAGCGGGGGCCCTCACCGGGGAGCTGTTTTTT.

This clonotype was found a few times. This rearrangement joins TRBV7-6 to TRBJ1-2; 7 bases map to TRBD1. Trimming cost V 1 base and J 3 bases; bases outside gene matches: 8. In germline, CDR1 is SGHVS, CDR2 FNYEAQ. This CDR3 has 16 residues. This CDR3 is CASSLEETGQDYGYTF. The DNA of the CDR3 is TGTGCCAGCAGCTTAGAGGAGACAGGGCAGGACTATGGCTACACCTTC.

The chain joins TRBV27 to TRBJ2-3, with 12 bases fitting TRBD1. The V segment lost 5 bases and the J segment 7 bases; nucleotides outside the gene matches: 7. In germline, CDR1 is MNHEY, CDR2 SMNVEV (reference sequence). The length of the CDR3 is 15 residues. CDR3 loop: CASSLRGQGAYTQYF. The CDR3 bases are TGTGCCAGCAGTCTAAGGGGACAGGGGGCCTATACGCAGTATTTT.

On this clonotype itself: The junction departs from germline at one end; a sequencing error may be responsible. This rearrangement joins TRBV7-2 to TRBJ1-5, with D uncertain. Per the germline V gene, CDR1 is SGHTA and CDR2 is FQGNSA. The CDR3 is 13 residues long. In DNA form, the CDR3 reads TGTGCCGGCAGCCTAGAGGTGTATCAGCCCCAGCATTTT. This codes for CAGSLEVYQPQHF. Drawing the rest from reference TRBV7-2 and TRBJ1-5, the complete variable domain is GAGVSQSPSNKVTEKGKDVELRCDPISGHTALYWYRQSLGQGLEFLIYFQGNSAPDKSGLPSDRFSAERTGGSVSTLTIQRTQQEDSAVYLCAGSLEVYQPQHFGDGTRLSIL.

This clonotype occurred once. The gene calls are TRBV25-1 and TRBJ2-1, with 8 bases that match TRBD2. Per germline, CDR1 MGHDK and CDR2 SYGVNS. The V gene end was trimmed by 6 bases and the J gene end by 0 bases; junction bases not matched to a gene: 16. The length of the CDR3 is 19 residues. Written as DNA, the CDR3 is TGTGCCAGCAGGGAAGCCGGGGTTAGCGGGACTAACTCCTACAATGAGCAGTTCTTC. Protein: CASREAGVSGTNSYNEQFF. Combining the CDR3 with reference TRBV25-1 and TRBJ2-1 gives the whole variable domain EADIYQTPRYLVIGTGKKITLECSQTMGHDKMYWYQQDPGMELHLIHYSYGVNSTEKGDLSSESTVSRIRTEHFPLTLESARPSHTSQYLCASREAGVSGTNSYNEQFFGPGTRLTVL.

This rearrangement joins TRBV12-3 or TRBV12-4 to TRBJ1-4; no definite D call. Trimming shortened V by 3 bases and J by 8 bases, and 10 bases separated the two germline ends. The CDR3 length is 13 residues. The CDR3 DNA is TGTGCCAGCAGTTTCCCCCTCGAGGAAAAACTGTTTTTT. Translating it yields CASSFPLEEKLFF.

The CDR3 nucleotides read TGTGCCAGCAGCTCGACTAGCGGGAGGCTCGAGCAGTACTTC. Protein product: CASSSTSGRLEQYF. The chain has TRBV11-2 and TRBJ2-7, with TRBD2 identical over 13 bases. Germline loops: CDR1 SGHAT, CDR2 FQNNGV. V shed 4 bases, J shed 6 bases, and the junction held 3 bases outside the gene matches. The CDR3 extends over 14 amino acids.